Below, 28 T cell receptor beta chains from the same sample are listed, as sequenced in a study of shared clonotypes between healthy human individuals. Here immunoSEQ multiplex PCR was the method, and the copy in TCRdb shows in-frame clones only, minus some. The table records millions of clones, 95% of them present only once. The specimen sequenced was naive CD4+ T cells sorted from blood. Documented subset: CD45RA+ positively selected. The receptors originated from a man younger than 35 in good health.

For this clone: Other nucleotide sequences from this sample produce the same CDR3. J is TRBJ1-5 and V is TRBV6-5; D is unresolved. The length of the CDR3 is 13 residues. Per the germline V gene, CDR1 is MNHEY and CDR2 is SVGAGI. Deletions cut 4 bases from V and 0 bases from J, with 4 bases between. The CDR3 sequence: CASSSYSNQPQHF. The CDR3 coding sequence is TGTGCCAGCAGTTCTTATAGCAATCAGCCCCAGCATTTT.

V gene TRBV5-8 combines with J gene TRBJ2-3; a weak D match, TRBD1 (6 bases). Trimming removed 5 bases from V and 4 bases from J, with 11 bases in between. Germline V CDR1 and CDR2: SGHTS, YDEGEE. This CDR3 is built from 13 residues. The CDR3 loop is CASRKAGADTQYF. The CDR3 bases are TGTGCCAGCAGGAAAGCAGGGGCAGATACGCAGTATTTT.

The DNA for the CDR3 is TGTGCCAGCAGTAACAGGGGAACCTACAATGAGCAGTTCTTC. Encoded protein: CASSNRGTYNEQFF. V usage is TRBV6-1 and J usage is TRBJ2-1; 7 nucleotides match TRBD1. V lost 5 bases, J lost 2 bases, and 3 bases stayed unmatched. Per the germline V gene, CDR1 is MNHNS and CDR2 is SASEGT. The CDR3 extends over 14 amino acids.

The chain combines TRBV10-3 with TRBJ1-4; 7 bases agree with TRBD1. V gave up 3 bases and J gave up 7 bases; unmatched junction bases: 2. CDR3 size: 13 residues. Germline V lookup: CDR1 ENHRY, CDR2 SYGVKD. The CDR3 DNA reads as TGTGCCATCAGTGACGACAGGGTTGAAAAACTGTTTTTT. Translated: CAISDDRVEKLFF.

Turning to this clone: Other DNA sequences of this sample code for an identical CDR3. CDR3 DNA sequence: TGTGCCAGCAGTGGTCAGACAGATACGCAGTATTTT. Its translation: CASSGQTDTQYF. The chain links TRBV28 to TRBJ2-3; unclear D gene. The germline V gene encodes CDR1 MDHEN and CDR2 SYDVKM. V was cut by 5 bases and J by 3 bases, with 6 bases left in between. CDR3 length equals 12 residues.

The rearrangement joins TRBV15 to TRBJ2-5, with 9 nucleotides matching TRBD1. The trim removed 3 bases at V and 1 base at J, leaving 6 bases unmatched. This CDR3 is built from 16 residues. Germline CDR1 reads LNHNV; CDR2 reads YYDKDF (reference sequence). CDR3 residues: CATSRGQGNLQETQYF. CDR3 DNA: TGTGCCACCAGCAGGGGACAGGGTAACCTCCAAGAGACCCAGTACTTC. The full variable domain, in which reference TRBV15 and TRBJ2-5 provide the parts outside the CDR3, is DAMVIQNPRYQVTQFGKPVTLSCSQTLNHNVMYWYQQKSSQAPKLLFHYYDKDFNNEADTPDNFQSRRPNTSFCFLDIRSPGLGDTAMYLCATSRGQGNLQETQYFGPGTRLLVL.

The CDR3 nucleotides are TGTGCCAGCAGCTCTACCAGGAAACAAGAGACCCAGTACTTC. Protein product: CASSSTRKQETQYF. This chain links TRBV7-2 with TRBJ2-5; D unclear. V lost 4 bases to trimming and J lost 2 bases, with 11 bases between them. The germline V gene encodes CDR1 SGHTA and CDR2 FQGNSA. The CDR3 is 14 amino acids. The whole variable domain, filled in from reference TRBV7-2 and TRBJ2-5, reads GAGVSQSPSNKVTEKGKDVELRCDPISGHTALYWYRQSLGQGLEFLIYFQGNSAPDKSGLPSDRFSAERTGGSVSTLTIQRTQQEDSAVYLCASSSTRKQETQYFGPGTRLLVL.

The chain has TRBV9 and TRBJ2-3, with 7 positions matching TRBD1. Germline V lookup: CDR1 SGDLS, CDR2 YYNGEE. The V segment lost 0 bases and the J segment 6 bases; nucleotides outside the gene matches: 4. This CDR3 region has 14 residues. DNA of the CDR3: TGTGCCAGCAGCGTAGGACAGGGCCGGGATACGCAGTATTTT. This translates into CASSVGQGRDTQYF.

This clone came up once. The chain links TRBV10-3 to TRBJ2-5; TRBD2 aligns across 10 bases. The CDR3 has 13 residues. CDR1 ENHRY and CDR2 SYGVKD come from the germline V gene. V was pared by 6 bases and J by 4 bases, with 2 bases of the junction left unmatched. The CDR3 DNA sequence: TGTGCCATCAGCGTAGCGGGAGGAGAGACCCAGTACTTC. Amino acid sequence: CAISVAGGETQYF.

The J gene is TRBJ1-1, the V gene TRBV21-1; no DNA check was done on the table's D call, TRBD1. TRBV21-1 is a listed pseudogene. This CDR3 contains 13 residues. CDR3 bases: TGTGCCAGCAGAACGGACAGGTTGGTGGAAGCTTTCTTT. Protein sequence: CASRTDRLVEAFF.

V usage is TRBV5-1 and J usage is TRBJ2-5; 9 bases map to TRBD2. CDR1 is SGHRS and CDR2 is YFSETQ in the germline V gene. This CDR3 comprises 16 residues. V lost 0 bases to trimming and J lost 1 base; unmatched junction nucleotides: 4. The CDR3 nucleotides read TGCGCCAGCAGCTTGGGAGGCGGGAGGGCCCAAGAGACCCAGTACTTC. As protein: CASSLGGGRAQETQYF.

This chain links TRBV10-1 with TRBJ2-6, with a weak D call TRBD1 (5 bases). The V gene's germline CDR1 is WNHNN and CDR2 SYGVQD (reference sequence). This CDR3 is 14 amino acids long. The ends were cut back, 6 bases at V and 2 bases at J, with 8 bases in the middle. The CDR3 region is CASSPGTGANVLTF. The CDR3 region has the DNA TGCGCCAGCAGCCCAGGGACTGGGGCCAACGTCCTGACTTTC.

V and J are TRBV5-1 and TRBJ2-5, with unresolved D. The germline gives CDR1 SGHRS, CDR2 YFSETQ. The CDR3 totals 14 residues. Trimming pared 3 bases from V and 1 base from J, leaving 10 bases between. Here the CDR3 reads CASSSQTPQETQYF. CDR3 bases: TGCGCCAGCAGCTCACAGACTCCCCAAGAGACCCAGTACTTC. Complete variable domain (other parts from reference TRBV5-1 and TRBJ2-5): KAGVTQTPRYLIKTRGQQVTLSCSPISGHRSVSWYQQTPGQGLQFLFEYFSETQRNKGNFPGRFSGRQFSNSRSEMNVSTLELGDSALYLCASSSQTPQETQYFGPGTRLLVL.

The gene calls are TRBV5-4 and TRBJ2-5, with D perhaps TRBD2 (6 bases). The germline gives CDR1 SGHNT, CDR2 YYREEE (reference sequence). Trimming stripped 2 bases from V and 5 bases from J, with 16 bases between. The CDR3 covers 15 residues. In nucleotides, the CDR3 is TGTGCCAGCAGCTTATTCTCCGGGAGAAGGGAGACCCAGTACTTC. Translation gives CASSLFSGRRETQYF.

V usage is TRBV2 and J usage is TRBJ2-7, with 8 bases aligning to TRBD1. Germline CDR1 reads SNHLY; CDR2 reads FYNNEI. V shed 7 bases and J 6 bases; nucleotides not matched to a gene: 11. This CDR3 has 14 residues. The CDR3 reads CASKGLDRGGEQYF. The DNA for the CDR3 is TGTGCCAGCAAGGGTCTAGACAGGGGAGGCGAGCAGTACTTC.

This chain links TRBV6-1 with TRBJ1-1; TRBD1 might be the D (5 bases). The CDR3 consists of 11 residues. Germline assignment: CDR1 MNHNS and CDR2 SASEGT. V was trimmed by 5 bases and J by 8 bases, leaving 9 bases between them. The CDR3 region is CASSQGGEAFF. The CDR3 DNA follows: TGTGCCAGCAGTCAGGGAGGGGAAGCTTTCTTT.

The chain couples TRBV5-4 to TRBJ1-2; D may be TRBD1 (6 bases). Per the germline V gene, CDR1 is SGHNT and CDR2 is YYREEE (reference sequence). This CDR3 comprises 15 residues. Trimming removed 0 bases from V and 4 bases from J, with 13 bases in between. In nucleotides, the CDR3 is TGTGCCAGCAGCTTGGTTGGACAGACGATCTATGGCTACACCTTC. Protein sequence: CASSLVGQTIYGYTF.

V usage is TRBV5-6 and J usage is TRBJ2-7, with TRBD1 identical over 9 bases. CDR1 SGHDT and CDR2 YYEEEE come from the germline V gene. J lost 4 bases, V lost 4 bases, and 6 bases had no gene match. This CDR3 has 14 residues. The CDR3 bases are TGTGCCAGCAGCCCTTTGGACAGGGGTTACGAGCAGTACTTC. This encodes CASSPLDRGYEQYF.

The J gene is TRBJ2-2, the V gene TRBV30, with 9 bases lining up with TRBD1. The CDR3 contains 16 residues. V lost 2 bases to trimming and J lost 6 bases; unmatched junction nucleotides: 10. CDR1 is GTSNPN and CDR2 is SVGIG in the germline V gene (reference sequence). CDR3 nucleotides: TGTGCCTGGAGTCCCCGGGGACAGGGAAGGCCCGGGGAGCTGTTTTTT. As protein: CAWSPRGQGRPGELFF.

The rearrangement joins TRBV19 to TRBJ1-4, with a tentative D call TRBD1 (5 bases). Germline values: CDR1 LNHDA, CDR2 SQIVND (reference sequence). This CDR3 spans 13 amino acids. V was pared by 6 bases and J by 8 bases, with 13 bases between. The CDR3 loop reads CASSRGSKEKLFF. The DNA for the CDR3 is TGTGCCAGTAGCCGGGGGTCAAAGGAAAAACTGTTTTTT.

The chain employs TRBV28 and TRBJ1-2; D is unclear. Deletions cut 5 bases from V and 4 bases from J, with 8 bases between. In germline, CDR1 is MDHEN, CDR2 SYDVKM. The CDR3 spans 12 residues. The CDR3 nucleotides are TGTGCCAGCAGTCCCATGGGCTATGGCTACACCTTC. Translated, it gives CASSPMGYGYTF.

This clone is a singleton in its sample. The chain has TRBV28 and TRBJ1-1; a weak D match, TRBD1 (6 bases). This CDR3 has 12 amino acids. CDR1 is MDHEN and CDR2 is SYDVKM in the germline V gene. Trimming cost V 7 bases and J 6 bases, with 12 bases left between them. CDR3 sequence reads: CASIRDTSEAFF. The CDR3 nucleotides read TGTGCCAGCATTCGGGACACCTCTGAAGCTTTCTTT.

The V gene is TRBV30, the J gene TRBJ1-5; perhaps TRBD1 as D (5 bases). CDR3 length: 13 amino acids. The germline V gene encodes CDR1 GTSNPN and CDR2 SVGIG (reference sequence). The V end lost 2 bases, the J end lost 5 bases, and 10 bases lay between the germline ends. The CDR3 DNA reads TGTGCCTGGAGTCTCGGGGGACATCAGCCCCAGCATTTT. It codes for CAWSLGGHQPQHF.

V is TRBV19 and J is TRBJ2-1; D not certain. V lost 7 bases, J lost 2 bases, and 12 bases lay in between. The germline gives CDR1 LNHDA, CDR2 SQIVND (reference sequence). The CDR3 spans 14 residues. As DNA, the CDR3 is TGTGCCAGTACGAATGGCGAGACCTACAATGAGCAGTTCTTC. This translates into CASTNGETYNEQFF. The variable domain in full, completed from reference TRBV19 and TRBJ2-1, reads DGGITQSPKYLFRKEGQNVTLSCEQNLNHDAMYWYRQDPGQGLRLIYYSQIVNDFQKGDIAEGYSVSREKKESFPLTVTSAQKNPTAFYLCASTNGETYNEQFFGPGTRLTVL.

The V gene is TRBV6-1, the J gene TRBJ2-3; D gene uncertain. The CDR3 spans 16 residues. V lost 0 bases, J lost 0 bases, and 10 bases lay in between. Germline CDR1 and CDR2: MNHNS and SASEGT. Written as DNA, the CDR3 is TGTGCCAGCAGTGAAGCCGTTGGCGCGAGCACAGATACGCAGTATTTT. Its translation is CASSEAVGASTDTQYF.

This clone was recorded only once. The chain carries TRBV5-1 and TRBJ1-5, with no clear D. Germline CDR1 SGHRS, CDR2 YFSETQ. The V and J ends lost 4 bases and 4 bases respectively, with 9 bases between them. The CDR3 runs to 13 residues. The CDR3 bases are TGCGCCAGCAGCAATGACCCGAATCAGCCCCAGCATTTT. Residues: CASSNDPNQPQHF.

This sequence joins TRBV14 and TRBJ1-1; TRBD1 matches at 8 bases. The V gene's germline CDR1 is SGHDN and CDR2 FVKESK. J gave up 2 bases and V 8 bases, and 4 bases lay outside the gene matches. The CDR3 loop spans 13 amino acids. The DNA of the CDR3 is TGTGCCAGCGCAGGGGGCCTAAACACTGAAGCTTTCTTT. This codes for CASAGGLNTEAFF.

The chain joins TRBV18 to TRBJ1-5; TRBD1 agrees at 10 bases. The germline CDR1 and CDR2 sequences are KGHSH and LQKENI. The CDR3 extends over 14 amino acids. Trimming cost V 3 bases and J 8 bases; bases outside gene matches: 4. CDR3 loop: CASSPTGGGEPQHF. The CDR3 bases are TGTGCCAGCTCACCGACAGGGGGCGGGGAGCCCCAGCATTTT.